This TCR beta chain was sequenced in a study of T cell changes during pregnancy in multiple sclerosis. Sequenced by immunoSEQ multiplex PCR; TCRdb stores in-frame clones only, minus some. The sample shows more than 55,000 clones, roughly 87% of them seen only once. CDR3 size: 13 residues. V shed 4 bases and J shed 1 base, with 7 bases lying between them. The V gene's germline CDR1 is MNHNS and CDR2 SASEGT. The chain recombines TRBV6-1 with TRBJ2-5, with a weak D call TRBD1 (6 bases). Source: peripheral blood, taken in the third trimester of pregnancy. The receptor's source is a female donor in good health, enrolled as a control in a pregnancy study. As DNA, the CDR3 is TGTGCCAGCAGTGGACAGGCCCAAGAGACCCAGTACTTC. It codes for CASSGQAQETQYF.